The 18 T cell receptor beta chains below all came from one sample that was sequenced in a study of shared clonotypes between healthy human individuals. Only in-frame clones appear in the TCRdb table, and some are missing; sequencing was by immunoSEQ multiplex PCR. Here the sample spans 1.5 million to 2.5 million clones, approximately 94% being singletons. The naive CD8 fraction comprised CD45RO-negative cells positively selected for CCR7 and excluded terminally differentiated effector memory CD45RA+ cells. Source material: naive CD8+ T cells sorted from blood. These receptors came from a man between 18 and 29 years old in good health.

The chain joins TRBV2 to TRBJ2-3, with 7 bases that match TRBD1. The CDR3 is 16 amino acids. Germline values: CDR1 SNHLY, CDR2 FYNNEI. V was pared by 3 bases and J by 1 base, with 7 bases of the junction left unmatched. CDR3 in amino acids: CASSELGGIGTDTQYF. For the CDR3, the DNA is TGTGCCAGCAGTGAGTTAGGGGGCATCGGCACAGATACGCAGTATTTT. Full variable domain (missing parts from reference TRBV2 and TRBJ2-3): EPEVTQTPSHQVTQMGQEVILRCVPISNHLYFYWYRQILGQKVEFLVSFYNNEISEKSEIFDDQFSVERPDGSNFTLKIRSTKLEDSAMYFCASSELGGIGTDTQYFGPGTRLTVL.

This clone was seen once. This sequence joins TRBV6-1 and TRBJ1-2, with D hard to call. The germline V gene has CDR1 MNHNS and CDR2 SASEGT. CDR3 length: 11 amino acids. The V and J ends lost 7 bases and 10 bases respectively, with 13 bases between them. CDR3 protein: CASTPGWNYTF. In DNA, the CDR3 is TGTGCCAGCACCCCAGGATGGAACTACACCTTC.

Concerning this clone: This CDR3 is also generated by other DNA sequences in the sample. The rearrangement uses TRBV27 and TRBJ2-1, with D tentatively TRBD2 (5 bases). Deletions cut 0 bases from V and 0 bases from J, with 6 bases between. Germline loops: CDR1 MNHEY, CDR2 SMNVEV (reference sequence). The CDR3 is made up of 15 amino acids. The CDR3 protein is CASSLSGSSYNEQFF. DNA of the CDR3: TGTGCCAGCAGTTTATCGGGGAGCTCCTACAATGAGCAGTTCTTC.

Of note for this clone: Other DNA sequences of this sample code for an identical CDR3. V usage is TRBV5-1 and J usage is TRBJ2-7; TRBD1 might be the D (5 bases). Germline-derived CDR1 and CDR2 are SGHRS and YFSETQ. The germline V and J ends were trimmed by 1 base and 3 bases, with 5 bases remaining between them. The length of the CDR3 is 12 residues. The CDR3 is CASSLQGYEQYF. The CDR3 DNA is TGCGCCAGCAGCTTGCAGGGCTACGAGCAGTACTTC.

DNA for the CDR3: TGTGCCAGCAGTCTTAGCGGGAGTCAGTACGAGCAGTACTTC. This codes for CASSLSGSQYEQYF. The J gene is TRBJ2-7, the V gene TRBV6-5; 9 bases agree with TRBD2. Germline CDR1 MNHEY, CDR2 SVGAGI. There are 14 residues in the CDR3. Unmatched junction bases numbered 6, after V lost 5 bases and J lost 4 bases.

The V call is TRBV4-3, the J call TRBJ2-7; D is unclear. The V gene's germline CDR1 is LGHNA and CDR2 YSLEER. The CDR3 loop spans 15 amino acids. The V and J ends lost 5 bases and 2 bases respectively, with 16 bases between them. CDR3 amino acids: CASSSGPASPYEQYF. The CDR3, as DNA: TGCGCCAGCAGCTCAGGACCCGCGAGCCCCTACGAGCAGTACTTC.

Here the CDR3 reads CATSPHRDSVGEQFF. CDR3 sequence (DNA): TGTGCCACCAGCCCACACCGGGACTCAGTCGGAGAGCAGTTCTTC. The chain recombines TRBV15 with TRBJ2-1; D might be TRBD2 (6 bases). Germline V gene data show CDR1 as LNHNV and CDR2 as YYDKDF (reference sequence). V was pared by 5 bases and J by 10 bases, with 21 bases between. The CDR3 consists of 15 residues.

The V call is TRBV6-5, the J call TRBJ1-1; D gene unclear. This CDR3 spans 14 amino acids. CDR1 and CDR2 from the germline V gene are MNHEY and SVGAGI. V was pared by 6 bases and J by 0 bases, with 11 bases between. CDR3 loop: CASSPDGMNTEAFF. In DNA form, the CDR3 reads TGTGCCAGCAGCCCGGACGGCATGAACACTGAAGCTTTCTTT.

The rearrangement joins TRBV4-3 to TRBJ2-2, with a tentative D call TRBD2 (6 bases). The CDR3 is 16 amino acids. The V end lost 4 bases, the J end lost 5 bases, and 17 bases lay between the germline ends. Per germline, CDR1 LGHNA and CDR2 YSLEER. For the CDR3, the DNA is TGCGCCAGCAGCCGGTTGACGGGAGTAGAGACCGGGGAGCTGTTTTTT. Translation: CASSRLTGVETGELFF.

The chain has TRBV4-1 and TRBJ2-2; no clear D. The CDR3 contains 17 residues. From germline, CDR1 is MGHRA and CDR2 YSYEKL. V was shortened by 2 bases and J by 0 bases, with 13 bases between the two germline ends. The CDR3 DNA reads as TGCGCCAGCAGCCAACAGCTGACCGGAGCGAACACCGGGGAGCTGTTTTTT. Translated: CASSQQLTGANTGELFF.

The chain carries TRBV9 and TRBJ2-1, with D unclear. The length of the CDR3 is 16 residues. Trimming removed 0 bases from V and 2 bases from J, with 12 bases in between. Germline CDR1 SGDLS, CDR2 YYNGEE. The CDR3 protein is CASSVAKQSTYNEQFF. The CDR3 DNA reads TGTGCCAGCAGCGTAGCTAAACAGAGCACCTACAATGAGCAGTTCTTC. The variable domain in full, with the rest retrieved from reference TRBV9 and TRBJ2-1, is DSGVTQTPKHLITATGQRVTLRCSPRSGDLSVYWYQQSLDQGLQFLIQYYNGEERAKGNILERFSAQQFPDLHSELNLSSLELGDSALYFCASSVAKQSTYNEQFFGPGTRLTVL.

The V call is TRBV28, the J call TRBJ2-7; D is perhaps TRBD1 or TRBD2 (7 bases each). Trimming took off 6 bases at V and 5 bases at J, with 17 bases between the two ends. The CDR3 contains 14 residues. From germline, CDR1 is MDHEN and CDR2 SYDVKM. DNA for the CDR3: TGTGCCAGCAGCTTCAGGGGGGGTGGGAACGAGCAGTACTTC. It translates to CASSFRGGGNEQYF.

This clone was seen only once. The gene calls are TRBV27 and TRBJ1-6; 9 nucleotides align to TRBD1. Trimming removed 2 bases from V and 0 bases from J; junction bases left unmatched: 8. CDR3 length: 19 residues. The germline V gene has CDR1 MNHEY and CDR2 SMNVEV (reference sequence). Here the CDR3 reads CASSLAGQGVHSYNSPLHF. DNA for the CDR3: TGTGCCAGCAGTTTAGCGGGACAGGGAGTTCACTCCTATAATTCACCCCTCCACTTT.

A note on this clone: In the same sample, other DNA sequences code for this CDR3. V gene TRBV5-6 combines with J gene TRBJ1-4; D unresolved. The germline V and J ends were trimmed by 3 bases and 7 bases, with 4 bases remaining between them. This CDR3 is 11 amino acids long. Germline V CDR1 and CDR2: SGHDT, YYEEEE. DNA for the CDR3: TGTGCCAGCAGCTACGGTGAAAAACTGTTTTTT. Translation gives CASSYGEKLFF.

The V and J genes are TRBV30 and TRBJ1-1, with D unclear. CDR3 length: 11 residues. Germline V gives CDR1 GTSNPN, CDR2 SVGIG (reference sequence). V was shortened by 0 bases and J by 8 bases, with 7 bases between the two germline ends. CDR3 protein: CAWSVEGEAFF. In nucleotides, the CDR3 is TGTGCCTGGAGTGTAGAAGGGGAAGCTTTCTTT.

This sequence joins TRBV6-5 and TRBJ2-7, with 9 nucleotides matching TRBD1. The length of the CDR3 is 13 residues. V lost 4 bases, J lost 2 bases, and 0 bases stayed unmatched. CDR1 MNHEY and CDR2 SVGAGI come from the germline V gene. The CDR3 spells CASSWDRAYEQYF. The CDR3, as DNA: TGTGCCAGCAGTTGGGACAGGGCCTACGAGCAGTACTTC.

CDR3 protein: CAISGNSTGGYEQYF. CDR3 nucleotides: TGTGCCATCAGTGGGAACTCGACAGGGGGCTACGAGCAGTACTTC. V and J are TRBV10-3 and TRBJ2-7; 9 bases fit TRBD1. CDR1 is ENHRY and CDR2 is SYGVKD in the germline V gene. CDR3 length: 15 residues. V lost 4 bases, J lost 3 bases, and 7 bases stayed unmatched.

Note on this clone: This specimen includes other DNA sequences encoding the same CDR3. V usage is TRBV7-3 and J usage is TRBJ2-7; D is perhaps TRBD2 (6 bases). The germline V gene has CDR1 SGHTA and CDR2 FQGTGA. The CDR3 spans 14 residues. With 5 bases removed from V and 1 base from J, the gap between germline ends came to 12 bases. The CDR3 region has the DNA TGTGCCAGCAGCCTCGGGGGAGGATCCTACGAGCAGTACTTC. This sequence encodes CASSLGGGSYEQYF.